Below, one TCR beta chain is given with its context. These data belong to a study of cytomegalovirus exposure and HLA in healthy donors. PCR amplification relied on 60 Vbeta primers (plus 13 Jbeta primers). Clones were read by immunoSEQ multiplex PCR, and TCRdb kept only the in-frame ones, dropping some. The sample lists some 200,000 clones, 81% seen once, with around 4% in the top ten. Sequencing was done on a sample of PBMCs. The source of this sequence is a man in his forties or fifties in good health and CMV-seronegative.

The CDR3 spells CASSFGRGRGQETQYF. The CDR3 coding sequence is TGTGCCAGCAGCTTTGGACGGGGTCGGGGGCAAGAGACCCAGTACTTC. This sequence joins TRBV7-2 and TRBJ2-5; maybe TRBD2 (6 bases). There are 16 residues in the CDR3. With 3 bases removed from V and 2 bases from J, the gap between germline ends came to 16 bases. CDR1 is SGHTA and CDR2 is FQGNSA in the germline V gene.